The clone carrying this TCR beta chain was seen many times. Its target is not known. These data come from a study of T-cell memory formation after mild COVID-19. Study results and caveats: That cross-reactive memory joined was suggested by some responding clones appearing in pre-infection memory. From day 15 to 85, contracting clones were balanced between CD4 and CD8, whereas later expanders leaned toward CD4+.

TCRdb processed the 5' RACE reads anew with MiXCR; each CDR3 protein has one entry. The table includes some 320,000 distinct CDR3 sequences, less than 20% detected once. The origin of this receptor is a man aged 18 to 29 who had mild COVID-19 (a few samples of this study predate the infection). Cell type and time point are not known. Source material: PBMCs or a T cell subset sorted from them (not recorded which).

The CDR3: CASSQGVLSYNEQFF. The DNA for the CDR3 is TGCGCCAGCAGCCAGGGGGTACTATCCTACAATGAGCAGTTCTTC. The chain has TRBV5-1 and TRBJ2-1; 7 nucleotides line up with TRBD1. CDR1 is SGHRS and CDR2 is YFSETQ in the germline V gene. The length of the CDR3 is 15 residues. The J segment lost 1 base and the V segment lost 4 bases, leaving 5 bases of the junction unmatched.